This TCR beta chain is from a study of regulatory T cells in long-lasting Graves disease. Study-wide results and caveats: Repertoires from persistent disease leaned toward TRBV28, TRBJ1-2 and TRBJ2-5.

Per germline, CDR1 SGHRS and CDR2 YFSETQ. V shed 7 bases and J shed 6 bases, with 17 bases lying between them. This CDR3 has 15 residues. This clonotype was seen ten or more times. No antigen is known for it. Investigators prepared the TCR beta libraries by applying iRepertoire HTBI primers and Arm-PCR of CDR3 regions. One entry per CDR3 protein, called by TCRdb with MiXCR from the multiplex PCR reads. The data show 650,000 to 850,000 distinct CDR3 sequences, roughly 30% seen once. Time point denoted: persistent/refractory GD, antithyroid drugs over 5 years with positive TRAb. Scientists built the TCR library using RNA that was extracted from PBMCs.

The V and J genes are TRBV5-1 and TRBJ1-6; possibly TRBD1 for D (5 bases). The specimen comprised peripheral blood mononuclear cells (PBMCs), sampled when the disease was refractory, from a patient treated with antithyroid drugs. The TCR originated in a female donor with Graves disease. Written as DNA, the CDR3 is TGCGCCAGCCACAAAGACAGTCGGGCTAATTCACCCCTCCACTTT. It encodes CASHKDSRANSPLHF.